The 2 T cell receptor beta chains below were found in one sample sequenced in a study of T cell changes during pregnancy in multiple sclerosis. Some clones are missing from TCRdb's copy, which holds only in-frame ones; the method was immunoSEQ multiplex PCR. Of about 110,000 clones detected, under 95% appear once; the ten largest clones hold about 1.5%. The specimen comprised peripheral blood, sampled before pregnancy. The receptors come from a female donor with multiple sclerosis, enrolled in a pregnancy study.

The CDR3 region is CASSQGSGGNQPQHF. DNA of the CDR3: TGTGCCAGCAGCCAAGGGTCGGGGGGCAATCAGCCCCAGCATTTT. V and J are TRBV5-5 and TRBJ1-5; tentative D call: TRBD1 (5 bases). Germline-derived CDR1 and CDR2 are SGHKS and YYEKEE (reference sequence). CDR3 length equals 15 residues. The germline V and J ends were trimmed by 4 bases and 2 bases, with 13 bases remaining between them.

The chain links TRBV29-1 to TRBJ1-1; 7 bases are shared with TRBD1. The germline V gene encodes CDR1 SQVTM and CDR2 ANQGSEA. The CDR3 runs 11 residues. With V trimmed by 7 bases and J by 4 bases, 3 bases remained unmatched. The CDR3 DNA reads as TGCAGCGCCGCAGGGGGCACTGAAGCTTTCTTT. Translated: CSAAGGTEAFF.